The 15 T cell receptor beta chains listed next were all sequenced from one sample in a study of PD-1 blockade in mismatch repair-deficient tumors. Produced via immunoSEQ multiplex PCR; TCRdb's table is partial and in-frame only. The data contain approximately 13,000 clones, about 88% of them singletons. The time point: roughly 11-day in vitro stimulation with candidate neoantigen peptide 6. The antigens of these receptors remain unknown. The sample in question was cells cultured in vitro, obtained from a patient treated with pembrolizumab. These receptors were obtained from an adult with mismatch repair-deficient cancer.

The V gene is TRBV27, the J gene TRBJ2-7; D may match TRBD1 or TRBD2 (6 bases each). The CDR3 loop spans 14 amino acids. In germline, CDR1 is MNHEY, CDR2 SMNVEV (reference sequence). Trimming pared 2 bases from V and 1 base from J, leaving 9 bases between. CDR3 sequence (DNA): TGTGCCAGCAGTTTAAGGGGGGATTCCTACGAGCAGTACTTC. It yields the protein CASSLRGDSYEQYF.

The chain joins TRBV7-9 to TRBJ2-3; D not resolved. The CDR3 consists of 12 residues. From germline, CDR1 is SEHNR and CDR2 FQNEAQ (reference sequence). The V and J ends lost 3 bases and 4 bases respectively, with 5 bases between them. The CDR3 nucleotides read TGTGCCAGCAGCTTTGAGGCAGATACGCAGTATTTT. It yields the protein CASSFEADTQYF.

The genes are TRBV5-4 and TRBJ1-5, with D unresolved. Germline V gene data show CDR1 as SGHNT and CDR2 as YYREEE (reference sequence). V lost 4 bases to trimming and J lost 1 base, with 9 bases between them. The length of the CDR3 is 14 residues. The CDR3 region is CASSPEGSNQPQHF. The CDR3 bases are TGTGCCAGCAGCCCCGAGGGAAGCAATCAGCCCCAGCATTTT.

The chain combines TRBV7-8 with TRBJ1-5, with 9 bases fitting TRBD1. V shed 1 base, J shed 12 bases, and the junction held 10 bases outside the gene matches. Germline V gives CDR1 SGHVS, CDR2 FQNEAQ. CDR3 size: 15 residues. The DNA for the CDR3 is TGTGCCAGCAGCTTAGGGGGACAGGGCTCCATATTCCAGCATTTT. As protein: CASSLGGQGSIFQHF.

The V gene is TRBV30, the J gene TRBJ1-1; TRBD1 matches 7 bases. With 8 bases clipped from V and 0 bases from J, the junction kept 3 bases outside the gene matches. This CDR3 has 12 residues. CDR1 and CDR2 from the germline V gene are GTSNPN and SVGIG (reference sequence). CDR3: CARQGMNTEAFF. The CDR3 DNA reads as TGTGCCCGACAGGGAATGAACACTGAAGCTTTCTTT.

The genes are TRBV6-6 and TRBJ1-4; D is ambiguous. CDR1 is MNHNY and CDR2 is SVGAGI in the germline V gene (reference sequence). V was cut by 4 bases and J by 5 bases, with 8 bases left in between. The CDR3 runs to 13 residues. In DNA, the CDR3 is TGTGCCAGCAGTTTGTCAGAGAATGAAAAACTGTTTTTT. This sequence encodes CASSLSENEKLFF.

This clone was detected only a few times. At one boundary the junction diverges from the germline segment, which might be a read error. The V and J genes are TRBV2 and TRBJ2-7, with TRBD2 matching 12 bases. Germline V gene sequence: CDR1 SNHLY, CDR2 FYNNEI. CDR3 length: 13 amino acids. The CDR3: CASSESLAGGPDF. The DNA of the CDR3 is TGTGCCAGCAGTGAGAGTCTAGCGGGAGGGCCGGACTTC. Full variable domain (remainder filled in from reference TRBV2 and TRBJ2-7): EPEVTQTPSHQVTQMGQEVILRCVPISNHLYFYWYRQILGQKVEFLVSFYNNEISEKSEIFDDQFSVERPDGSNFTLKIRSTKLEDSAMYFCASSESLAGGPDFGPGTRLTVT.

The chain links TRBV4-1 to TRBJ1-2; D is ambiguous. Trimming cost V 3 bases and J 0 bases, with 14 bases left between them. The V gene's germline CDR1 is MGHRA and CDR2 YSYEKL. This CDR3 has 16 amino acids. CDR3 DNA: TGCGCCAGCAGCCACCTAGACCAGGCGTCTAACTATGGCTACACCTTC. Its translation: CASSHLDQASNYGYTF.

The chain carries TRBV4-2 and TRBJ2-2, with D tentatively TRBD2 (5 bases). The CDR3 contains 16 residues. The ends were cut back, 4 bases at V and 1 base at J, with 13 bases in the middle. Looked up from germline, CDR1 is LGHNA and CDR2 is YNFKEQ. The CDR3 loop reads CASSLFEAVNTGELFF. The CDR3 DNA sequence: TGTGCCAGCAGCCTCTTTGAAGCGGTGAACACCGGGGAGCTGTTTTTT.

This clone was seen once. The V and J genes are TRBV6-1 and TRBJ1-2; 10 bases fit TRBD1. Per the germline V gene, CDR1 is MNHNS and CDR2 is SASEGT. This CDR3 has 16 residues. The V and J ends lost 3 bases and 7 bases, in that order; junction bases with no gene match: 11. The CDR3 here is CASSEGQGTLGSGYTF. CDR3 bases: TGTGCCAGCAGTGAGGGACAGGGGACGTTGGGAAGTGGCTACACCTTC.

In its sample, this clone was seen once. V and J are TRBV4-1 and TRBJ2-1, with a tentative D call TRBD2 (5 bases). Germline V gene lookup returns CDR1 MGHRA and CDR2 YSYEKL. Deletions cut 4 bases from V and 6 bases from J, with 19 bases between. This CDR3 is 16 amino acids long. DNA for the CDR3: TGCGCCAGCAGCCCGAGGCCCGCTAGAGGGCCCAATGAGCAGTTCTTC. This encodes CASSPRPARGPNEQFF.

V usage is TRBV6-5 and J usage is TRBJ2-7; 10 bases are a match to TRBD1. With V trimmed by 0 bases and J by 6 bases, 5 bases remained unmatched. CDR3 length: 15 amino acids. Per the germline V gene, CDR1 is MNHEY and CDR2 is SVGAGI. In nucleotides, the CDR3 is TGTGCCAGCAGTTACTCGGGACAGGGGATCGCCGAGCAGTACTTC. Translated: CASSYSGQGIAEQYF.

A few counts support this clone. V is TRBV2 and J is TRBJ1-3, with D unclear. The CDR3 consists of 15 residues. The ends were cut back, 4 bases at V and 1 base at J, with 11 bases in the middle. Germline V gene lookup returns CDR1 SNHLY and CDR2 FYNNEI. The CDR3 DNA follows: TGTGCCAGCAGTGGAGGAGTGAATTCTGGAAACACCATATATTTT. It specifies CASSGGVNSGNTIYF.

CDR3 residues: CASSPRGSGIQETQYF. The CDR3 DNA is TGTGCCAGCTCACCACGGGGAAGCGGGATCCAAGAGACCCAGTACTTC. This chain joins TRBV18 and TRBJ2-5; 7 bases are shared with TRBD2. The J segment lost 1 base and the V segment lost 1 base, leaving 6 bases of the junction unmatched. This CDR3 comprises 16 residues. Germline V gene lookup returns CDR1 KGHSH and CDR2 LQKENI.

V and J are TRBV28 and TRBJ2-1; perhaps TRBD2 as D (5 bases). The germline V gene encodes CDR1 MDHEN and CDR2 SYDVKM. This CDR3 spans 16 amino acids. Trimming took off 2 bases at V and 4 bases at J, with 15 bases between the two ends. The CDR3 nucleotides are TGTGCCAGCAGTTTACTCGGGGAAGCGGTTTACAATGAGCAGTTCTTC. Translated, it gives CASSLLGEAVYNEQFF.